This T cell receptor beta chain was identified in a study of blood T cell dynamics during melanoma immunotherapy. About the study: First-line therapy was either pembrolizumab or nivolumab with ipilimumab for metastatic melanoma.

V shed 4 bases, J shed 1 base, and the junction held 6 bases outside the gene matches. This CDR3 region has 15 residues. Germline V gives CDR1 SGDLS, CDR2 YYNGEE. Overall study results and limits: The study could not tell melanoma-specific clones from general immune activation.

Sample time point: pre-treatment baseline. At 12 weeks after first infusion, RECIST 1.1 defined response for most patients. Prior systemic cancer therapy, immunosuppressant use and other active malignancies excluded patients. On this clone itself: Its target is unknown.

This table comes from immunoSEQ multiplex PCR, and its TCRdb copy is limited to in-frame clones, with some not included. The data hold 15,000 to 20,000 clones, with approximately 80% observed a single time. This receptor was identified in a human donor with melanoma. The V and J genes are TRBV9 and TRBJ2-3; TRBD1 matches 7 bases. Source: blood, taken from a patient treated with checkpoint blockade. This CDR3 reads CASSPRQGGTDTQYF. The DNA of the CDR3 is TGTGCCAGCAGCCCGCGACAGGGAGGCACAGATACGCAGTATTTT.